The 8 T cell receptor beta chains below come from one sample, sequenced in a study of blood T cell repertoires in COVID-19. Data came from immunoSEQ multiplex PCR; TCRdb stores just in-frame clones and leaves some out. This table has 200,000 to 300,000 clones, just over 85% appearing once. The sequencing input was peripheral blood. Source of these receptors: an elderly man with acute or convalescent COVID-19.

The chain joins TRBV12-3 or TRBV12-4 to TRBJ1-1; no clear D. V lost 5 bases, J lost 2 bases, and 9 bases lay in between. The CDR3 sequence is 13 residues long. The DNA for the CDR3 is TGTGCCAGCAGTCACAGCTATAACACTGAAGCTTTCTTT. The encoded protein is CASSHSYNTEAFF.

A few counts support this clone. The rearrangement links TRBV10-1 to TRBJ2-5, with a possible D match to TRBD1 (6 bases). V was clipped by 6 bases and J by 1 base, with 21 bases between them. Looked up from germline, CDR1 is WNHNN and CDR2 is SYGVQD (reference sequence). This CDR3 has 17 amino acids. CDR3 protein: CASRGLAMGASQETQYF. DNA for the CDR3: TGCGCCAGCAGGGGCCTCGCGATGGGGGCCTCCCAAGAGACCCAGTACTTC.

The CDR3 DNA reads TGTGCCAGCAGCTTGCCAGCGGGCACTGAAGCTTTCTTT. Protein sequence: CASSLPAGTEAFF. V gene TRBV5-5 combines with J gene TRBJ1-1; D call uncertain. V gave up 1 base and J gave up 4 bases, with 8 bases separating them. CDR3 size: 13 residues. The germline V gene encodes CDR1 SGHKS and CDR2 YYEKEE (reference sequence).

This clone was picked up many times. The V gene is TRBV7-9, the J gene TRBJ2-6, with D perhaps TRBD1 (6 bases). This CDR3 is 15 amino acids long. The germline gives CDR1 SEHNR, CDR2 FQNEAQ (reference sequence). V dropped 7 bases and J dropped 2 bases, with 12 bases sitting between them. The CDR3 DNA reads TGTGCCAGCATCAAACCAGGGGCTGGGGCCAACGTCCTGACTTTC. It codes for CASIKPGAGANVLTF.

V usage is TRBV19 and J usage is TRBJ1-1; possible D gene TRBD1, 6 bases. V lost 4 bases and J lost 8, with 20 bases in between. Per germline, CDR1 LNHDA and CDR2 SQIVND (reference sequence). The CDR3 contains 15 residues. CDR3 sequence (DNA): TGTGCCAGTAGTAAACTCCCGACAGGCCCTGACGAAGCTTTCTTT. This sequence encodes CASSKLPTGPDEAFF.

This clone was counted between two and nine times. The chain combines TRBV6-5 with TRBJ1-1, with D possibly being TRBD1 (5 bases). Between the trimmed V and J ends, which lost 5 bases and 12 bases, there was a span of 19 bases. From germline, CDR1 is MNHEY and CDR2 SVGAGI. The CDR3 loop spans 13 amino acids. Here the CDR3 reads CASSPPGGGIPFF. For the CDR3, the DNA is TGTGCCAGCAGTCCCCCCGGGGGAGGAATTCCTTTCTTT.

The genes are TRBV27 and TRBJ2-7; 16 bases are a match to TRBD2. Germline trimming cut 0 bases from V and 4 bases from J; bases unmatched to any gene: 9. The CDR3 is 19 residues long. The germline gives CDR1 MNHEY, CDR2 SMNVEV (reference sequence). The CDR3 DNA is TGTGCCAGCAGTTTATCCCCGGGACTAGCGGGAGGGTATCGTTACGAGCAGTACTTC. It codes for CASSLSPGLAGGYRYEQYF.

The chain recombines TRBV21-1 with TRBJ2-5; TRBD1, as called in the table, went unchecked against the DNA. TRBV21-1 is reported as a pseudogene. The CDR3 runs to 16 residues. The CDR3 nucleotides are TGTGCCAGCAGTATCGTCGGGGGACAGGGTATGGAGACCCAGTACTTC. Amino acids: CASSIVGGQGMETQYF.